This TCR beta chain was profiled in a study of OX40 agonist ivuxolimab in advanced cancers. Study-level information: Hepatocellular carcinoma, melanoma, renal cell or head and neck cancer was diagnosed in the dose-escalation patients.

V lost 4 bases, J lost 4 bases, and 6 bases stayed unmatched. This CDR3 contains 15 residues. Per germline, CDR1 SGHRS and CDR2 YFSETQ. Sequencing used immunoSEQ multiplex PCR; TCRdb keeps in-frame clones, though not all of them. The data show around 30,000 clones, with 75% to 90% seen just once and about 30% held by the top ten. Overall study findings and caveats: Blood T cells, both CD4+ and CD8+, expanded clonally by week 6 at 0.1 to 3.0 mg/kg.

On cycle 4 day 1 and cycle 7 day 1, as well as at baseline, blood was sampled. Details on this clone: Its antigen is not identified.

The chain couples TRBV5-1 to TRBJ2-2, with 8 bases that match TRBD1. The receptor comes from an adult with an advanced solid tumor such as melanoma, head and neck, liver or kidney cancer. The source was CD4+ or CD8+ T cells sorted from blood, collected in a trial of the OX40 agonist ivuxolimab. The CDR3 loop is CASSITGGGTGELFF. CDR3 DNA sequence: TGCGCCAGCAGCATTACAGGGGGAGGCACCGGGGAGCTGTTTTTT.